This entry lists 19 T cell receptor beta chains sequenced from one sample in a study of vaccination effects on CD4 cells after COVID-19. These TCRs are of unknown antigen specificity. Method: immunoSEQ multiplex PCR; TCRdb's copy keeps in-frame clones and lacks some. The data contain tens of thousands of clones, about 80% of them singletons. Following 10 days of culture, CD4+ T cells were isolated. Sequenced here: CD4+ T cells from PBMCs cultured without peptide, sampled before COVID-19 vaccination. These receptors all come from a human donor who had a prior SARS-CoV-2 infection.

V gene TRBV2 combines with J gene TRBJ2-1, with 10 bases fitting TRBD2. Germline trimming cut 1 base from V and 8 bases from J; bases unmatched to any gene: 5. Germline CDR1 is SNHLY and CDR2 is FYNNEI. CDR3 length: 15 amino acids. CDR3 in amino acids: CASSEGSSGSDEQFF. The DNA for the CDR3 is TGTGCCAGCAGTGAAGGGTCTAGCGGGAGTGATGAGCAGTTCTTC.

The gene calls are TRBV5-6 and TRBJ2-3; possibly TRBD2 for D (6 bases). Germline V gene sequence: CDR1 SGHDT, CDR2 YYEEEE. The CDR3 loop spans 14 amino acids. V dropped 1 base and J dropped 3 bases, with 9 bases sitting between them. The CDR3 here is CASSLLAGTDTQYF. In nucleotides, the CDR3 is TGTGCCAGCAGCTTGTTGGCGGGAACAGATACGCAGTATTTT.

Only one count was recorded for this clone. In DNA, the CDR3 is TGTGCCAGCAGCACCCGACTAGCGATATACAATGAGCAGTTCTTC. Protein product: CASSTRLAIYNEQFF. V is TRBV7-8 and J is TRBJ2-1; 8 nucleotides agree with TRBD2. The CDR3 covers 15 residues. Germline V CDR1 and CDR2: SGHVS, FQNEAQ. J gave up 4 bases and V 5 bases, and 7 bases lay outside the gene matches.

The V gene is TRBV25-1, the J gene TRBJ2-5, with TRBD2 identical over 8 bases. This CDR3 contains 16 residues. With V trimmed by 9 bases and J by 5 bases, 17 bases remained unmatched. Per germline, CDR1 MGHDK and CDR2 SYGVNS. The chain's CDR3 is CASSLSGGRARETQYF. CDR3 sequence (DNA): TGTGCCAGTAGTCTCTCGGGGGGGAGAGCTCGCGAGACCCAGTACTTC.

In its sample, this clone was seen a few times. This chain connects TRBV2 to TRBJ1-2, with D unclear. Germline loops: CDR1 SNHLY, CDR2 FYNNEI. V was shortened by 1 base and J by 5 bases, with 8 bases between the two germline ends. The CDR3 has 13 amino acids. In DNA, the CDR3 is TGTGCCAGCAGTGAAGATCGGCGGTATGGCTACACCTTC. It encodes CASSEDRRYGYTF.

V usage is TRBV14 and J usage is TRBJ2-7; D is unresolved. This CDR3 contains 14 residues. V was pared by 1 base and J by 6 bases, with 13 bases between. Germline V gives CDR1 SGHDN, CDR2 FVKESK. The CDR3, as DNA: TGTGCCAGCAGCCAAGCTAGTCGGGTCTCCGAGCAGTACTTC. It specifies CASSQASRVSEQYF.

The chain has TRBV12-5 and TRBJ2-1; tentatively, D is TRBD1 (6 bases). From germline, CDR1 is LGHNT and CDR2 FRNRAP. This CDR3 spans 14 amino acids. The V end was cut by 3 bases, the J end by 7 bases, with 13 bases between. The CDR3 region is CASGFARQENEQFF. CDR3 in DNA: TGTGCTAGTGGTTTCGCCAGACAGGAGAATGAGCAGTTCTTC.

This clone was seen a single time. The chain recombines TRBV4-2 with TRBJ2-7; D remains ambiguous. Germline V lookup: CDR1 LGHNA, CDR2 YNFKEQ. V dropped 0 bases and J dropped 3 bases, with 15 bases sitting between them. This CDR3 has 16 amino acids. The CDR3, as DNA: TGTGCCAGCAGCCAAGATTCGATCCCGTTGAGCTACGAGCAGTACTTC. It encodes CASSQDSIPLSYEQYF.

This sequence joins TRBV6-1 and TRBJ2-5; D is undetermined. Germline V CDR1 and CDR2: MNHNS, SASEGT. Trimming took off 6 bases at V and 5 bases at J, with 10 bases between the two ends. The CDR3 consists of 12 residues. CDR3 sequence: CASRPTRETQYF. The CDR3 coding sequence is TGTGCCAGCAGGCCGACTCGGGAGACCCAGTACTTC.

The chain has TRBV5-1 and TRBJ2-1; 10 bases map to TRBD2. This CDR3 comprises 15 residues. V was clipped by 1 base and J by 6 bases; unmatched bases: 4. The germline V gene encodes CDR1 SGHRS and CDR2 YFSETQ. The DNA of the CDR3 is TGCGCCAGCAGCTTGATGGGGACTAGCGCCAATGAGCAGTTCTTC. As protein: CASSLMGTSANEQFF. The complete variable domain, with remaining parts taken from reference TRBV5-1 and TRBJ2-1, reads KAGVTQTPRYLIKTRGQQVTLSCSPISGHRSVSWYQQTPGQGLQFLFEYFSETQRNKGNFPGRFSGRQFSNSRSEMNVSTLELGDSALYLCASSLMGTSANEQFFGPGTRLTVL.

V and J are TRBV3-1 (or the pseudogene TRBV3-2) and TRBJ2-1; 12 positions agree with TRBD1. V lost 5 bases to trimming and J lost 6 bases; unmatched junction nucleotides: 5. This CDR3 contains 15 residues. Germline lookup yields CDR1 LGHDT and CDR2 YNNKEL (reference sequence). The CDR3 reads CASSSRDRGPNEQFF. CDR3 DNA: TGTGCCAGCAGCTCCCGGGACAGGGGGCCCAATGAGCAGTTCTTC.

CDR3 region: CASSPSPTVRYTF. CDR3 nucleotides: TGTGCCAGCAGCCCCTCCCCGACAGTGCGCTACACCTTC. This chain connects TRBV14 to TRBJ1-2, with TRBD1 as a possible D gene (5 bases). V was trimmed by 4 bases and J by 9 bases, leaving 15 bases between them. CDR1 is SGHDN, CDR2 FVKESK, per germline. CDR3 length: 13 amino acids.

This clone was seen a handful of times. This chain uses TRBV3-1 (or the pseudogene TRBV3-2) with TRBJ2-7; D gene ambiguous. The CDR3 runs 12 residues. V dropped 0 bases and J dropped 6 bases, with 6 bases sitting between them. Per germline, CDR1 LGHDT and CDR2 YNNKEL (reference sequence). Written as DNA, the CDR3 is TGTGCCAGCAGCCAAGATCAGCGCGAGCAGTACTTC. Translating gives CASSQDQREQYF.

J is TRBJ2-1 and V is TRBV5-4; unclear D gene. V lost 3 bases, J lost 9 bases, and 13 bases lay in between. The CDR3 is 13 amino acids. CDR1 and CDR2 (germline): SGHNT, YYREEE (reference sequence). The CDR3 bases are TGTGCCAGCAGCTCCGAGGATCGTATTGAGCAGTTCTTC. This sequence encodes CASSSEDRIEQFF.

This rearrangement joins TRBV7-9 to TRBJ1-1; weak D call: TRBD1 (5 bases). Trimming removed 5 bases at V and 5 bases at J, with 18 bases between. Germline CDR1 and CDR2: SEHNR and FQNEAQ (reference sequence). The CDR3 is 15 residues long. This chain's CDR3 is CASSALGLRGTEAFF. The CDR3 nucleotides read TGTGCCAGCAGCGCCCTGGGACTCCGGGGGACTGAAGCTTTCTTT.

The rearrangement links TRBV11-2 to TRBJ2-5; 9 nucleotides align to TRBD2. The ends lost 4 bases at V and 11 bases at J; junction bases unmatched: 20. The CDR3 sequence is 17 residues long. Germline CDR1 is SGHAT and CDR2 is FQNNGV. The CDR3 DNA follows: TGTGCCAGCAGCTCGGTTGGCGGGGGGGCCGCAAAATTGTCTCAGTACTTC. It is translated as CASSSVGGGAAKLSQYF.

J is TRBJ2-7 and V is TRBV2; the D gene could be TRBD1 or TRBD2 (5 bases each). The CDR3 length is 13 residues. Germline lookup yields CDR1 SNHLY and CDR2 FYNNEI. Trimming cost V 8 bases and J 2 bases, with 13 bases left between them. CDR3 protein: CASGAQGPYEQYF. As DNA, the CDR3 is TGTGCCAGCGGCGCGCAGGGACCCTACGAGCAGTACTTC.

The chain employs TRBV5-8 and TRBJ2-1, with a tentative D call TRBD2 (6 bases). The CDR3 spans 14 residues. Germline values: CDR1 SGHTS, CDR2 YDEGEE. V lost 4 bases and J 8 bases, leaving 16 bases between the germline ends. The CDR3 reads CASSPPVLADEQFF. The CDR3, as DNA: TGTGCCAGCAGCCCCCCGGTACTAGCTGATGAGCAGTTCTTC.

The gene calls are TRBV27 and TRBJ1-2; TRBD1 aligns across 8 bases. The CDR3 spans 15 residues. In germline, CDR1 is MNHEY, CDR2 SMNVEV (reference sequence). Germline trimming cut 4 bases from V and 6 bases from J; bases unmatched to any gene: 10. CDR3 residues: CASSSGQGQIDGYTF. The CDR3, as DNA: TGTGCCAGCAGTTCCGGACAGGGTCAGATCGATGGCTACACCTTC.